This TCR beta chain was observed in a study of T cells after yellow fever vaccination. TCRdb recomputed calls from the 5' RACE reads with MiXCR, one row per CDR3 protein. The table lists hundreds of thousands of distinct CDR3 sequences, about 19% of them singletons. This clonotype was seen only a few times. What it recognizes is unknown. Findings and limits, study-wide: Weaker overall was a secondary response that nonetheless peaked faster, on day 5 versus 15.

V was shortened by 4 bases and J by 6 bases, with 6 bases between the two germline ends. The CDR3 loop spans 11 amino acids. The sequence derives from a man younger than 35 who received the YFV17D yellow fever vaccine. This chain uses TRBV12-3 or TRBV12-4 with TRBJ1-2, with D unresolved. The starting material was PBMCs, obtained before the yellow fever booster vaccination. In DNA, the CDR3 is TGTGCCAGCAGTTACGGGAATGGCTACACCTTC. It codes for CASSYGNGYTF.